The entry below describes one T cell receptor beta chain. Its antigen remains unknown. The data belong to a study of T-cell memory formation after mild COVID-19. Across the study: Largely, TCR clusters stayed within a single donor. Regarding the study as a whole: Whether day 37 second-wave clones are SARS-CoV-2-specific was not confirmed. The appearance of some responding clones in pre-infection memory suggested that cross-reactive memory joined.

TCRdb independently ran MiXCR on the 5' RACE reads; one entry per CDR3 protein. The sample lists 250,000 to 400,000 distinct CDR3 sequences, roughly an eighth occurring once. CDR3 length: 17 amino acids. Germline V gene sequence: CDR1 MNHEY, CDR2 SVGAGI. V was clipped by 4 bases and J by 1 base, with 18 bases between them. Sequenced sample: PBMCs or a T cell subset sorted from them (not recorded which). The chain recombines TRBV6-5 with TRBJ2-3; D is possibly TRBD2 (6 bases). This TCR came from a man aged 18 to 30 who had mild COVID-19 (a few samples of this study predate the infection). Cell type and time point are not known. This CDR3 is CASSFRSGLSRTDTQYF. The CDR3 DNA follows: TGTGCCAGCAGTTTCCGATCGGGACTTTCCCGCACAGATACGCAGTATTTT.